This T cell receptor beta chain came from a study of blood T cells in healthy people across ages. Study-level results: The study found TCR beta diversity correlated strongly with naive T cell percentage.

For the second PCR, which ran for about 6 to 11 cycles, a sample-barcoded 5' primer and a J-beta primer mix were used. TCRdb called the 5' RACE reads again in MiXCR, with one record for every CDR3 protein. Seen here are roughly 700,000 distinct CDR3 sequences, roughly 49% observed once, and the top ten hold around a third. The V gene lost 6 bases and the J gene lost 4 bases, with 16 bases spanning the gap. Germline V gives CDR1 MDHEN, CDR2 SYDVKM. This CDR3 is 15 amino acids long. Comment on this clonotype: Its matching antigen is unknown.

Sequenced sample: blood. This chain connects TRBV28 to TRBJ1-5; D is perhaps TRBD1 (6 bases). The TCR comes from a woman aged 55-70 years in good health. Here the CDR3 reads CASRPTLGTNQPQHF. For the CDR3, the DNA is TGTGCCAGCAGGCCAACCCTCGGGACAAATCAGCCCCAGCATTTT.